A single sample is the source of the 13 T cell receptor beta chains below, sequenced in a study of blood T cell repertoires in COVID-19. Assay used: immunoSEQ multiplex PCR; TCRdb lists only in-frame clones, some missing. The top ten clones hold 1.8% of a sample with 200,000 or so clones, about 84% of them seen once. Sequencing was carried out using PBMCs or T cells enriched from blood (not recorded which). The receptor source for this set is a man in his sixties who had recovered from COVID-19.

This chain joins TRBV2 and TRBJ2-7, with 12 bases fitting TRBD2. This CDR3 has 14 residues. Trimming cost V 7 bases and J 10 bases; bases outside gene matches: 11. Germline CDR1 is SNHLY and CDR2 is FYNNEI. The CDR3 loop is CASNPGLAGLEQYF. CDR3 DNA sequence: TGTGCCAGCAACCCGGGACTAGCGGGCCTGGAACAGTACTTC. Full variable domain (rest looked up from reference TRBV2 and TRBJ2-7): EPEVTQTPSHQVTQMGQEVILRCVPISNHLYFYWYRQILGQKVEFLVSFYNNEISEKSEIFDDQFSVERPDGSNFTLKIRSTKLEDSAMYFCASNPGLAGLEQYFGPGTRLTVT.

Notes on this clone: Other DNA sequences in this specimen translate into the identical CDR3. This CDR3 reads CASSSRTGTNTGELFF. CDR3 bases: TGTGCCAGTAGTTCCCGGACAGGGACCAACACCGGGGAGCTGTTTTTT. This chain links TRBV19 with TRBJ2-2; 8 bases fit TRBD1. Per the germline V gene, CDR1 is LNHDA and CDR2 is SQIVND (reference sequence). J was trimmed by 2 bases and V by 5 bases; bases with no gene match: 7. There are 16 residues in the CDR3.

The rearrangement uses TRBV4-2 and TRBJ2-5, with TRBD1 matching over 8 bases. Germline loops: CDR1 LGHNA, CDR2 YNFKEQ. The CDR3 loop spans 15 amino acids. V lost 3 bases to trimming and J lost 4 bases; unmatched junction nucleotides: 7. CDR3 DNA sequence: TGTGCCAGCAGCCATAACAGGGGGGAATCAGAGACCCAGTACTTC. Translation gives CASSHNRGESETQYF.

The genes are TRBV7-6 and TRBJ2-3; 7 positions match TRBD2. The J segment lost 4 bases and the V segment lost 3 bases, leaving 4 bases of the junction unmatched. The CDR3 runs 14 residues. The germline CDR1 and CDR2 sequences are SGHVS and FNYEAQ. CDR3 protein: CASSFSSGADTQYF. The DNA for the CDR3 is TGTGCCAGCAGCTTCTCTAGCGGCGCAGATACGCAGTATTTT.

J is TRBJ1-5 and V is TRBV15; 7 bases line up with TRBD1. The germline V gene encodes CDR1 LNHNV and CDR2 YYDKDF (reference sequence). The CDR3 consists of 14 residues. After removal of 3 bases from V and 6 bases from J, the junction contained 5 bases not matched to a gene. The chain's CDR3 is CATSRTGSAQPQHF. The CDR3 region has the DNA TGTGCCACCAGCAGGACAGGGTCGGCTCAGCCCCAGCATTTT.

A single count supports this clone. V and J are TRBV6-5 and TRBJ1-4, with unresolved D. The CDR3 is 16 residues long. CDR1 and CDR2 from the germline V gene are MNHEY and SVGAGI. Trimming took off 0 bases at V and 0 bases at J, with 8 bases between the two ends. The CDR3 bases are TGTGCCAGCAGTTACTCCACAGCCGCAACTAATGAAAAACTGTTTTTT. It encodes CASSYSTAATNEKLFF.

This clone was observed once. The rearrangement joins TRBV9 to TRBJ1-2, with 7 bases aligning to TRBD1. This CDR3 is built from 14 residues. The germline gives CDR1 SGDLS, CDR2 YYNGEE. J gave up 8 bases and V 4 bases, and 11 bases lay outside the gene matches. The CDR3 coding sequence is TGTGCCAGCAGCCAAAACCGACAGGGCCGGGGCTACACCTTC. It is translated as CASSQNRQGRGYTF.

This chain joins TRBV11-2 and TRBJ1-1; TRBD1 agrees at 8 bases. The junction had 11 bases not matched to a gene; V was cut back by 3 bases and J by 8 bases. The CDR3 is 15 residues long. CDR1 SGHAT and CDR2 FQNNGV come from the germline V gene. CDR3 loop: CASSFDRGPNPEAFF. The CDR3 coding sequence is TGTGCCAGCAGCTTTGACAGGGGCCCCAACCCCGAAGCTTTCTTT.

CDR3 sequence reads: CSVETGLDYEQYF. As DNA, the CDR3 is TGCAGCGTTGAAACAGGGTTGGACTACGAGCAGTACTTC. The chain joins TRBV29-1 to TRBJ2-7; TRBD1 might be the D (6 bases). There are 13 residues in the CDR3. V shed 2 bases and J shed 3 bases, with 11 bases lying between them. Per the germline V gene, CDR1 is SQVTM and CDR2 is ANQGSEA.

The chain links TRBV29-1 to TRBJ1-1; D remains unclear. This CDR3 is 14 amino acids long. CDR1 is SQVTM and CDR2 is ANQGSEA in the germline V gene. Deletions cut 2 bases from V and 1 base from J, with 11 bases between. The DNA of the CDR3 is TGCAGCGTTGAACTACTCGGGAAGAACACTGAAGCTTTCTTT. Translating gives CSVELLGKNTEAFF.

V gene TRBV7-9 combines with J gene TRBJ2-3; D might be TRBD2 (7 bases). Germline V CDR1 and CDR2: SEHNR, FQNEAQ (reference sequence). Trimming pared 5 bases from V and 6 bases from J, leaving 15 bases between. The CDR3 contains 14 residues. CDR3 nucleotides: TGTGCCAGCAGCCCAGAGGGGGGGTCGGATACGCAGTATTTT. The encoded protein is CASSPEGGSDTQYF.

CDR3 nucleotide sequence: TGTGCCAGCAGCCCGAATCCCCAAGCGGGGGGGTTCCAAGAGACCCAGTACTTC. Translating it yields CASSPNPQAGGFQETQYF. The J gene is TRBJ2-5, the V gene TRBV4-2, with 10 bases aligning to TRBD2. This CDR3 is 18 amino acids long. Unmatched junction bases numbered 12, after V lost 4 bases and J lost 1 base. Germline V CDR1 and CDR2: LGHNA, YNFKEQ.

V and J are TRBV4-1 and TRBJ2-3, with TRBD1 identical over 7 bases. Looked up from germline, CDR1 is MGHRA and CDR2 is YSYEKL. V shed 4 bases, J shed 2 bases, and the junction held 6 bases outside the gene matches. The CDR3 spans 15 residues. The CDR3 region has the DNA TGCGCCAGCAGCCCTGGGGACAGAAACACAGATACGCAGTATTTT. Amino acids: CASSPGDRNTDTQYF.